One and the same sample provided the 11 T cell receptor beta chains below, sequenced in a study of Ad26.COV2.S vaccination and SARS-CoV-2 variants. Profiled with immunoSEQ multiplex PCR; TCRdb holds only in-frame clones, not every one. Here the sample spans nearly 400,000 clones, around nine tenths being singletons. Treatment indicated: roughly 19 received Ad26.COV2.S at low or high dose, single or two shots; roughly five received placebo; per-sample allocation not given. After the first vaccine or placebo injection, samples were drawn on day 63. The sequences come from peripheral blood, collected in a trial of Ad26.COV2.S vaccine versus placebo. The origin of the receptors is a person aged 18 to 59 who received the Ad26.COV2.S COVID-19 vaccine or a placebo.

J is TRBJ2-3 and V is TRBV19; 9 bases fit TRBD2. This CDR3 has 15 amino acids. The junction had 8 bases not matched to a gene; V was cut back by 6 bases and J by 4 bases. Germline V gives CDR1 LNHDA, CDR2 SQIVND (reference sequence). CDR3 sequence reads: CASSGGRDPADTQYF. In DNA form, the CDR3 reads TGTGCCAGTAGCGGCGGGAGGGATCCGGCAGATACGCAGTATTTT.

This clone has just one count. V is TRBV5-1 and J is TRBJ2-2; 10 bases align to TRBD2. CDR3 size: 18 residues. V shed 0 bases and J 6 bases; nucleotides not matched to a gene: 11. Germline V gives CDR1 SGHRS, CDR2 YFSETQ. The CDR3 is CASSLAWASGSKAGELFF. For the CDR3, the DNA is TGCGCCAGCAGCTTGGCCTGGGCTAGCGGGAGTAAGGCCGGGGAGCTGTTTTTT.

The V gene is TRBV11-2, the J gene TRBJ2-1; D is undetermined. This CDR3 contains 13 residues. From germline, CDR1 is SGHAT and CDR2 FQNNGV. V dropped 3 bases and J dropped 6 bases, with 9 bases sitting between them. CDR3 region: CASSLILVNEQFF. The CDR3 nucleotides are TGTGCCAGCAGCTTGATTCTTGTCAATGAGCAGTTCTTC. Filled out from reference TRBV11-2 and TRBJ2-1, the complete variable domain reads EAGVAQSPRYKIIEKRQSVAFWCNPISGHATLYWYQQILGQGPKLLIQFQNNGVVDDSQLPKDRFSAERLKGVDSTLKIQPAKLEDSAVYLCASSLILVNEQFFGPGTRLTVL.

The chain combines TRBV10-3 with TRBJ2-3, with 8 bases identical to TRBD2. The CDR3 sequence is 20 residues long. V gave up 4 bases and J gave up 0 bases; unmatched junction bases: 18. Germline V gene sequence: CDR1 ENHRY, CDR2 SYGVKD. The CDR3 protein is CAISGKGPHLAGPSTDTQYF. The CDR3 coding sequence is TGTGCCATCAGTGGGAAAGGCCCCCACTTAGCGGGACCTAGCACAGATACGCAGTATTTT.

V is TRBV5-1 and J is TRBJ2-7; TRBD1 agrees at 9 bases. This CDR3 comprises 16 residues. The germline CDR1 and CDR2 sequences are SGHRS and YFSETQ. The V and J ends lost 1 base and 0 bases, in that order; junction bases with no gene match: 5. The CDR3: CASSLYGTGSSYEQYF. The CDR3, as DNA: TGCGCCAGCAGCTTGTATGGGACAGGGAGCTCCTACGAGCAGTACTTC.

The rearrangement links TRBV11-2 to TRBJ2-3; D not certain. This CDR3 spans 14 amino acids. Germline values: CDR1 SGHAT, CDR2 FQNNGV. With 0 bases removed from V and 5 bases from J, the gap between germline ends came to 9 bases. The CDR3 bases are TGTGCCAGCAGCTTAGAGGGCCTACTAGATACGCAGTATTTT. Translation: CASSLEGLLDTQYF.

V and J are TRBV7-8 and TRBJ1-2; maybe TRBD1 (5 bases). CDR1 and CDR2 from the germline V gene are SGHVS and FQNEAQ. V lost 5 bases and J 9 bases, leaving 22 bases between the germline ends. CDR3 length: 15 residues. CDR3 DNA: TGTGCCAGCAGCCCTGTGGGTGCAGGGACGAGGAGCTACACCTTC. Amino acid sequence: CASSPVGAGTRSYTF.

The chain combines TRBV5-4 with TRBJ1-1, with TRBD1 as a possible D gene (5 bases). The CDR3 spans 14 residues. V gave up 2 bases and J gave up 1 base, with 9 bases separating them. Germline CDR1 reads SGHNT; CDR2 reads YYREEE (reference sequence). CDR3 amino acids: CASSFGGSNTEAFF. The CDR3 DNA reads as TGTGCCAGCAGCTTTGGGGGATCGAACACTGAAGCTTTCTTT.

To note about this clone: The germline gene is not matched at one end of the junction; a read error may be the cause. The chain couples TRBV7-7 to TRBJ1-1, with D maybe TRBD1 (5 bases). This CDR3 region has 13 residues. From germline, CDR1 is SSHAT and CDR2 FNYEAQ (reference sequence). The CDR3 loop is CASSLLRGTEAFF. The CDR3 nucleotides read TGTGCTAGCAGCTTACTGCGGGGGACTGAAGCTTTCTTT.

CDR3 loop: CASSRDTNQPQHF. In DNA, the CDR3 is TGTGCCAGCAGCCGCGACACTAATCAGCCCCAGCATTTT. V and J are TRBV7-2 and TRBJ1-5, with D unresolved. The CDR3 runs 13 residues. With 5 bases removed from V and 4 bases from J, the gap between germline ends came to 9 bases. Per the germline V gene, CDR1 is SGHTA and CDR2 is FQGNSA.

The chain is built from TRBV2 and TRBJ1-6, with unresolved D. The CDR3 loop spans 11 amino acids. The germline V gene encodes CDR1 SNHLY and CDR2 FYNNEI. Trimming stripped 6 bases from V and 6 bases from J, with 3 bases between. CDR3 loop: CASRANSPLHF. The DNA for the CDR3 is TGTGCCAGCAGGGCTAATTCACCCCTCCACTTT.